The 17 T cell receptor beta chains below all came from one sample that was sequenced in a study of shared clonotypes between healthy human individuals. Repertoires were generated with immunoSEQ multiplex PCR, while TCRdb's copy carries only in-frame clones and drops some. The sample has some 470,000 clones; 60% to 85% are singletons. The specimen sequenced was PBMCs. Receptors were obtained from a woman aged 35 to 49 in good health. Some clones in this sample may be carry-over from other donors' samples.

This chain connects TRBV2 to TRBJ2-3, with 12 bases matching TRBD2. Germline CDR1 and CDR2: SNHLY and FYNNEI. The length of the CDR3 is 15 residues. V trimming: 4 bases; J trimming: 11 bases; junction bases outside the gene matches: 10. This CDR3 reads CASSASGRAHGEQYF. The DNA of the CDR3 is TGTGCCAGCAGTGCTAGCGGGAGGGCCCATGGTGAGCAGTATTTT.

The V and J genes are TRBV7-6 and TRBJ2-7, with D unresolved. V was clipped by 1 base and J by 3 bases, with 13 bases between them. This CDR3 has 15 residues. Germline-derived CDR1 and CDR2 are SGHVS and FNYEAQ. The CDR3 DNA is TGTGCCAGCAGCTTAGGAGGTGGGGTACGCTACGAGCAGTACTTC. It codes for CASSLGGGVRYEQYF.

The chain joins TRBV9 to TRBJ2-2; a weak D match, TRBD1 (6 bases). Germline V gives CDR1 SGDLS, CDR2 YYNGEE. CDR3 length: 15 amino acids. V was cut by 0 bases and J by 5 bases, with 11 bases left in between. This chain's CDR3 is CASSVGRTATGELFF. The CDR3 bases are TGTGCCAGCAGCGTAGGTCGGACAGCTACCGGGGAGCTGTTTTTT.

This clone was counted once. The chain is built from TRBV5-1 and TRBJ2-7; the match to TRBD1 covers 10 bases. V lost 0 bases to trimming and J lost 1 base; unmatched junction nucleotides: 4. There are 16 residues in the CDR3. In germline, CDR1 is SGHRS, CDR2 YFSETQ. The CDR3 is CASSLAGQGFSYEQYF. The CDR3 bases are TGCGCCAGCAGCTTGGCGGGACAGGGGTTTTCCTACGAGCAGTACTTC.

The J gene is TRBJ2-6, the V gene TRBV30; perhaps TRBD1 as D (5 bases). Germline values: CDR1 GTSNPN, CDR2 SVGIG (reference sequence). V lost 2 bases and J 0 bases, leaving 20 bases between the germline ends. The CDR3 runs to 19 residues. The CDR3 DNA reads as TGTGCCTGGAGTCCCCACTTGCTACGACAGAGCTCTGGGGCCAACGTCCTGACTTTC. It is translated as CAWSPHLLRQSSGANVLTF.

This clone has a count of ten or more. The gene calls are TRBV6-4 and TRBJ2-3, with TRBD1 as a possible D gene (6 bases). CDR3 length: 13 residues. V lost 3 bases to trimming and J lost 5 bases, with 9 bases between them. Per the germline V gene, CDR1 is MRHNA and CDR2 is SNTAGT. CDR3 residues: CASSEGAEDTQYF. The CDR3 nucleotides read TGTGCCAGCAGTGAGGGGGCCGAAGATACGCAGTATTTT.

This sequence joins TRBV11-2 and TRBJ2-1, with 12 bases matching TRBD2. CDR3 length equals 18 residues. The ends lost 1 base at V and 9 bases at J; junction bases unmatched: 13. CDR1 is SGHAT and CDR2 is FQNNGV in the germline V gene. This CDR3 reads CASSLATSGSFLGGEQFF. CDR3 sequence (DNA): TGTGCCAGCAGCTTAGCGACTAGCGGGAGCTTCCTAGGTGGTGAGCAGTTCTTC.

The chain employs TRBV27 and TRBJ2-6; TRBD1 aligns across 9 bases. Germline V CDR1 and CDR2: MNHEY, SMNVEV (reference sequence). V trimming: 4 bases; J trimming: 4 bases; junction bases outside the gene matches: 11. There are 18 residues in the CDR3. CDR3 region: CASSSPGQGIAGANVLTF. In DNA, the CDR3 is TGTGCCAGCAGTTCCCCGGGACAGGGAATAGCAGGGGCCAACGTCCTGACTTTC.

The rearrangement joins TRBV30 to TRBJ2-5; D possibly corresponds to TRBD1 (5 bases). The tail of the sequence fits TRBJ2-7 better, so the J call may be wrong. The V gene's germline CDR1 is GTSNPN and CDR2 SVGIG (reference sequence). CDR3 length: 14 residues. The chain's CDR3 is CAWKAGLLSYEQYF. CDR3 in DNA: TGTGCCTGGAAAGCAGGGCTCCTTTCCTACGAGCAGTACTTC.

V usage is TRBV19 and J usage is TRBJ1-2; 9 nucleotides match TRBD1. V trimming: 5 bases; J trimming: 6 bases; junction bases outside the gene matches: 7. The CDR3 runs 14 residues. The germline V gene has CDR1 LNHDA and CDR2 SQIVND (reference sequence). The CDR3 nucleotides are TGTGCCAGTAGTCCCGGGACAGGGCAGGATGGCTACACCTTC. Translating gives CASSPGTGQDGYTF.

This clone was detected ten times or more. The V and J genes are TRBV6-1 and TRBJ1-4; D unresolved. V gave up 6 bases and J gave up 6 bases, with 11 bases separating them. The germline gives CDR1 MNHNS, CDR2 SASEGT. The CDR3 spans 13 residues. The DNA for the CDR3 is TGTGCCAGCAGAGGGCCTGGGGATGAAAAACTGTTTTTT. Protein: CASRGPGDEKLFF.

The chain couples TRBV10-3 to TRBJ2-1; TRBD1 agrees at 10 bases. After removal of 10 bases from V and 3 bases from J, the junction contained 9 bases not matched to a gene. CDR3 size: 15 residues. The V gene's germline CDR1 is ENHRY and CDR2 SYGVKD. CDR3 loop: CASATGQGDYNEQFF. DNA for the CDR3: TGTGCCAGCGCTACCGGACAGGGGGACTACAATGAGCAGTTCTTC.

V gene TRBV30 combines with J gene TRBJ2-1; D is perhaps TRBD2 (6 bases). The CDR3 extends over 15 amino acids. Germline assignment: CDR1 GTSNPN and CDR2 SVGIG (reference sequence). Deletions cut 3 bases from V and 0 bases from J, with 12 bases between. This chain's CDR3 is CAWRPSGFSYNEQFF. The DNA for the CDR3 is TGTGCCTGGAGGCCCAGCGGGTTCTCCTACAATGAGCAGTTCTTC.

The chain employs TRBV21-1 and TRBJ1-2. TRBV21-1 is marked as a pseudogene. CDR3 length: 17 amino acids. The CDR3 DNA reads as TGTGCCAGCAGAAAAAGGCGTCCGGGGGAGTTAAACTATGGCTACACCTTC. This encodes CASRKRRPGELNYGYTF.

The rearrangement links TRBV6-5 to TRBJ2-5; 10 positions match TRBD1. V was clipped by 0 bases and J by 3 bases; unmatched bases: 4. Germline CDR1 reads MNHEY; CDR2 reads SVGAGI. CDR3 length: 16 amino acids. The CDR3: CASSYSGTGAEETQYF. The CDR3 region has the DNA TGTGCCAGCAGTTACTCAGGGACAGGGGCGGAAGAGACCCAGTACTTC.

Of note for this clone: A much larger clone is a single base away; this may be a read error. The J gene is TRBJ2-7, the V gene TRBV6-1; D is possibly TRBD1 (7 bases). V was pared by 3 bases and J by 7 bases, with 19 bases between. This CDR3 is built from 15 residues. Germline lookup yields CDR1 MNHNS and CDR2 SASEGT. The CDR3 nucleotides are TGTGCCAGCAGTGAGGGATTCAGGGACAGCGGGGAGCAGTACTTC. This gives the protein CASSEGFRDSGEQYF.

A note on this clone: Other DNA variants within this sample encode the same CDR3. V usage is TRBV28 and J usage is TRBJ1-2; D uncertain. The CDR3 extends over 12 amino acids. The germline gives CDR1 MDHEN, CDR2 SYDVKM. Deletions cut 4 bases from V and 5 bases from J, with 8 bases between. This CDR3 reads CASSSRFYGYTF. CDR3 bases: TGTGCCAGCAGTTCGAGGTTTTATGGCTACACCTTC.